The T cell receptor beta chain described here comes from a study of OX40 agonist ivuxolimab in advanced cancers. Turning to the study itself: The study reported partial responses in three patients: one hepatocellular carcinoma, two cutaneous melanoma.

As regards this clone: Its antigen is not identified. In the same sample, other DNA sequences code for this CDR3.

Findings of the study overall: Circulating CD4+ and CD8+ T cells showed clonal expansion by week 6 at 0.1 to 3.0 mg/kg.

Profiling relied on immunoSEQ multiplex PCR, and the TCRdb table lists in-frame clones only, not all of them. The sample consists of roughly 60,000 clones, 84% of them appearing once. This TCR came from an adult with an advanced solid tumor such as melanoma, head and neck, liver or kidney cancer. Sample: CD4+ or CD8+ T cells sorted from blood, taken in a trial of the OX40 agonist ivuxolimab.

CDR3 amino acids: CASSVDQVGFTGELFF. The CDR3 DNA reads TGTGCCAGCAGCGTGGACCAGGTTGGGTTTACCGGGGAGCTGTTTTTT. The rearrangement links TRBV9 to TRBJ2-2; D gene unclear. Trimming left V 2 bases short and J 5 bases short, with 16 bases between. Germline V gene data show CDR1 as SGDLS and CDR2 as YYNGEE. The CDR3 is made up of 16 amino acids.